Following are 26 T cell receptor beta chains from one sample sequenced in a study of T cells in localized non-small cell lung cancer. Data came from immunoSEQ multiplex PCR; TCRdb stores just in-frame clones and leaves some out. The sample lists some 53,000 clones, 75% to 90% seen once, with over 15% in the top ten. The material was peripheral blood, obtained before any cancer treatment. These receptors all come from a male donor older than 55 with stage III squamous cell lung carcinoma.

By share, this clone ranks as medium-sized. The V and J genes are TRBV9 and TRBJ1-1; no clear D gene. CDR3 length: 12 residues. CDR1 is SGDLS and CDR2 is YYNGEE in the germline V gene. The V end lost 0 bases, the J end lost 3 bases, and 3 bases lay between the germline ends. The CDR3 bases are TGTGCCAGCAGCGTAGGAGACACTGAAGCTTTCTTT. Translating it yields CASSVGDTEAFF.

This chain links TRBV11-2 with TRBJ2-5; D may correspond to TRBD1 or TRBD2 (6 bases each). V was trimmed by 5 bases and J by 2 bases, leaving 15 bases between them. CDR1 SGHAT and CDR2 FQNNGV come from the germline V gene. The CDR3 runs 15 residues. The CDR3 coding sequence is TGTGCCAGCAGCCCCCGGGGGCAGGGACAAGAGACCCAGTACTTC. Translated, it gives CASSPRGQGQETQYF. The full variable domain, completed using reference TRBV11-2 and TRBJ2-5, is EAGVAQSPRYKIIEKRQSVAFWCNPISGHATLYWYQQILGQGPKLLIQFQNNGVVDDSQLPKDRFSAERLKGVDSTLKIQPAKLEDSAVYLCASSPRGQGQETQYFGPGTRLLVL.

The chain couples TRBV9 to TRBJ1-1; D not certain. V was trimmed by 0 bases and J by 3 bases, leaving 9 bases between them. Germline V CDR1 and CDR2: SGDLS, YYNGEE. This CDR3 spans 14 amino acids. As DNA, the CDR3 is TGTGCCAGCAGCGTAGGTTTATGGGACACTGAAGCTTTCTTT. Translated: CASSVGLWDTEAFF.

V usage is TRBV13 and J usage is TRBJ1-6, with TRBD1 matching 7 bases. Per germline, CDR1 PRHDT and CDR2 FYEKMQ (reference sequence). The J segment lost 0 bases and the V segment lost 2 bases, leaving 7 bases of the junction unmatched. This CDR3 is built from 18 residues. CDR3 loop: CASSLSFGDSSYNSPLHF. CDR3 nucleotides: TGTGCCAGCAGCTTATCCTTCGGGGACAGCTCCTATAATTCACCCCTCCACTTT.

The chain carries TRBV4-3 and TRBJ2-7, with 9 bases fitting TRBD1. V gave up 1 base and J gave up 0 bases; unmatched junction bases: 1. Germline V lookup: CDR1 LGHNA, CDR2 YSLEER. This CDR3 spans 15 amino acids. The CDR3 DNA follows: TGCGCCAGCAGCCAAGGGACAGGGGTCTCCTACGAGCAGTACTTC. Translating it yields CASSQGTGVSYEQYF.

This clone was seen once. J is TRBJ1-5 and V is TRBV2; TRBD1 is a possible D gene (5 bases). Germline CDR1 and CDR2: SNHLY and FYNNEI. The V gene lost 7 bases and the J gene lost 1 base, with 14 bases spanning the gap. The CDR3 sequence is 15 residues long. The CDR3 bases are TGTGCCAGCACCAAGCGCGGGGCGAGCAATCAGCCCCAGCATTTT. It yields the protein CASTKRGASNQPQHF.

The rearrangement links TRBV29-1 to TRBJ1-2, with a tentative D call TRBD1 (5 bases). Germline values: CDR1 SQVTM, CDR2 ANQGSEA. The CDR3 spans 12 residues. V lost 8 bases, J lost 9 bases, and 19 bases lay in between. CDR3 in DNA: TGCAGCACGGACGGGCTAGAGGGGAGCTACACCTTC. Translation: CSTDGLEGSYTF.

The J gene is TRBJ2-5, the V gene TRBV6-5; D gene ambiguous. Deletions cut 10 bases from V and 2 bases from J, with 14 bases between. CDR3 length: 13 residues. Germline CDR1 is MNHEY and CDR2 is SVGAGI. CDR3 residues: CAIRRAIQETQYF. The CDR3 nucleotides are TGTGCCATCCGTCGCGCGATACAAGAGACCCAGTACTTC.

V gene TRBV14 combines with J gene TRBJ2-5; a weak D match, TRBD2 (6 bases). Trimming took 2 bases from V and 5 from J, leaving 15 bases between them. CDR3 length: 15 amino acids. Germline V gene data show CDR1 as SGHDN and CDR2 as FVKESK. CDR3 loop: CASSQRWGVVETQYF. The CDR3 region has the DNA TGTGCCAGCAGCCAAAGATGGGGGGTGGTCGAGACCCAGTACTTC.

This clone was seen once. The gene calls are TRBV30 and TRBJ2-5; perhaps TRBD2 as D (6 bases). Trimming removed 0 bases from V and 6 bases from J, with 17 bases in between. This CDR3 contains 15 residues. Germline CDR1 is GTSNPN and CDR2 is SVGIG (reference sequence). CDR3 loop: CAWSVQETRGQTQYF. Written as DNA, the CDR3 is TGTGCCTGGAGTGTACAGGAAACGCGGGGTCAGACCCAGTACTTC. The entire variable domain, with the rest obtained from reference TRBV30 and TRBJ2-5, is as follows: SQTIHQWPATLVQPVGSPLSLECTVEGTSNPNLYWYRQAAGRGLQLLFYSVGIGQISSEVPQNLSASRPQDRQFILSSKKLLLSDSGFYLCAWSVQETRGQTQYFGPGTRLLVL.

CDR3: CASSLDGNNQPQHF. In DNA, the CDR3 is TGCGCCAGCAGCTTAGACGGAAACAATCAGCCCCAGCATTTT. This rearrangement joins TRBV5-1 to TRBJ1-5; D not resolved. This CDR3 has 14 amino acids. Trimming left V 2 bases short and J 3 bases short, with 9 bases between. Per germline, CDR1 SGHRS and CDR2 YFSETQ.

This chain links TRBV2 with TRBJ1-2; tentative D call: TRBD1 (5 bases). The CDR3 has 13 amino acids. Germline CDR1 reads SNHLY; CDR2 reads FYNNEI. V gave up 11 bases and J gave up 6 bases, with 19 bases separating them. Here the CDR3 DNA reads TGTGCCGGGGCGCCGGACGCGGCCCATGGCTACACCTTC. It codes for CAGAPDAAHGYTF.

This rearrangement joins TRBV5-5 to TRBJ2-7; unclear D gene. The CDR3 length is 12 residues. The germline gives CDR1 SGHKS, CDR2 YYEKEE (reference sequence). V was clipped by 3 bases and J by 6 bases, with 10 bases between them. CDR3: CASSSRSAEQYF. DNA of the CDR3: TGTGCCAGCAGCTCCCGATCGGCCGAGCAGTACTTC. The full variable domain, with the rest looked up from reference TRBV5-5 and TRBJ2-7, is DAGVTQSPTHLIKTRGQQVTLRCSPISGHKSVSWYQQVLGQGPQFIFQYYEKEERGRGNFPDRFSARQFPNYSSELNVNALLLGDSALYLCASSSRSAEQYFGPGTRLTVT.

The chain uses TRBV27 and TRBJ2-5, with D perhaps given as TRBD1 or TRBD2 (6 bases each). The CDR3 contains 14 residues. Per germline, CDR1 MNHEY and CDR2 SMNVEV (reference sequence). The V end was cut by 3 bases, the J end by 4 bases, with 12 bases between. CDR3 protein: CASSFGGGVETQYF. The CDR3 bases are TGTGCCAGCAGTTTTGGGGGCGGGGTAGAGACCCAGTACTTC.

The V call is TRBV6-5, the J call TRBJ2-2; D unclear. The germline V gene encodes CDR1 MNHEY and CDR2 SVGAGI. The CDR3 spans 15 residues. V was shortened by 1 base and J by 6 bases, with 12 bases between the two germline ends. CDR3 amino acids: CASSYFGRAAGELFF. The CDR3 DNA reads as TGTGCCAGCAGTTACTTCGGGCGAGCAGCCGGGGAGCTGTTTTTT.

The rearrangement uses TRBV21-1 and TRBJ2-1; the table calls TRBD1, which could not be checked here. TRBV21-1 is an annotated pseudogene. CDR3 size: 15 residues. The CDR3 DNA sequence: TGTGCCAGCATCCAGCCGGGACAGGGGTACAATGAGCAGTTCTTC. It specifies CASIQPGQGYNEQFF.

The chain combines TRBV30 with TRBJ2-6; TRBD1 or TRBD2 may be the D gene (5 bases each). Germline CDR1 and CDR2: GTSNPN and SVGIG (reference sequence). The V end was cut by 2 bases, the J end by 0 bases, with 11 bases between. This CDR3 has 16 residues. This chain's CDR3 is CAWSRAGSSGANVLTF. CDR3 nucleotides: TGTGCCTGGAGTAGAGCAGGGAGCTCTGGGGCCAACGTCCTGACTTTC.

V gene TRBV11-3 combines with J gene TRBJ2-3; D is perhaps TRBD1 or TRBD2 (5 bases each). This CDR3 has 16 residues. The V gene's germline CDR1 is SGHNT and CDR2 YENEEA. V was pared by 0 bases and J by 4 bases, with 14 bases between. CDR3 nucleotides: TGTGCCAGCAGCTTAGATGGGGGTGAGGGGTCAGATACGCAGTATTTT. Its translation is CASSLDGGEGSDTQYF.

This sequence joins TRBV6-5 and TRBJ2-5; 7 bases line up with TRBD1. Trimming took 6 bases from V and 5 from J; bases not matched to a gene: 6. Germline CDR1 is MNHEY and CDR2 is SVGAGI. The CDR3 is 13 residues long. The CDR3 DNA is TGTGCCAGCAGGGGACAGTGGGGGGAGACCCAGTACTTC. Amino acid sequence: CASRGQWGETQYF.

The chain has TRBV6-4 and TRBJ2-1; D uncertain. The CDR3 spans 15 residues. V was pared by 8 bases and J by 2 bases, with 16 bases between. Germline lookup yields CDR1 MRHNA and CDR2 SNTAGT. The CDR3 DNA follows: TGTGCCAGCGGCCCCGTCCGGGTAACCTACAATGAGCAGTTCTTC. This translates into CASGPVRVTYNEQFF.

V is TRBV6-1 and J is TRBJ2-5, with no clear D. Trimming took 4 bases from V and 2 from J, leaving 8 bases between them. This CDR3 comprises 13 residues. Germline values: CDR1 MNHNS, CDR2 SASEGT. CDR3 residues: CASSGGSQETQYF. The CDR3 region has the DNA TGTGCCAGCAGTGGAGGATCACAAGAGACCCAGTACTTC.

This chain uses TRBV5-1 with TRBJ2-1; 15 nucleotides agree with TRBD2. The CDR3 runs 17 residues. The germline V gene encodes CDR1 SGHRS and CDR2 YFSETQ. V dropped 1 base and J dropped 7; count of bases not matched to a gene: 6. CDR3 sequence: CASSLSGGLAGGNEQFF. The DNA of the CDR3 is TGCGCCAGCAGCTTGTCCGGGGGACTAGCGGGGGGAAATGAGCAGTTCTTC.

The J gene is TRBJ2-1, the V gene TRBV19; a weak D match, TRBD2 (6 bases). CDR3 length: 17 residues. The germline V and J ends were trimmed by 4 bases and 0 bases, with 16 bases remaining between them. Germline CDR1 and CDR2: LNHDA and SQIVND (reference sequence). The CDR3 DNA reads TGTGCCAGTAGTACCTCCTCTAGCGCCAGCTCCTACAATGAGCAGTTCTTC. Residues: CASSTSSSASSYNEQFF.

The genes are TRBV27 and TRBJ1-3; 7 bases line up with TRBD1. V shed 6 bases and J 4 bases; nucleotides not matched to a gene: 6. CDR1 MNHEY and CDR2 SMNVEV come from the germline V gene (reference sequence). This CDR3 is built from 14 residues. Written as DNA, the CDR3 is TGTGCCAGCAGCCAAGGGACAGTCGGAAACACCATATATTTT. It encodes CASSQGTVGNTIYF.

This clone appeared a single time. This same CDR3 is encoded by further DNA sequences in the sample. The V call is TRBV7-2, the J call TRBJ1-1; a possible D gene is TRBD1 (6 bases). Germline V gives CDR1 SGHTA, CDR2 FQGNSA. Trimming cost V 2 bases and J 1 base, with 8 bases left between them. CDR3 length equals 14 residues. The CDR3 bases are TGTGCCAGCAGCTTATCCAGGGGGAACACTGAAGCTTTCTTT. It yields the protein CASSLSRGNTEAFF. Full variable domain (rest looked up from reference TRBV7-2 and TRBJ1-1): GAGVSQSPSNKVTEKGKDVELRCDPISGHTALYWYRQSLGQGLEFLIYFQGNSAPDKSGLPSDRFSAERTGGSVSTLTIQRTQQEDSAVYLCASSLSRGNTEAFFGQGTRLTVV.

The V and J genes are TRBV7-3 and TRBJ2-2, with D possibly matching TRBD1 (5 bases). Germline V CDR1 and CDR2: SGHTA, FQGTGA. The CDR3 is 14 amino acids. V was clipped by 5 bases and J by 8 bases, with 15 bases between them. The DNA for the CDR3 is TGTGCCAGCAGCCGCTGGCAGGGTGAGGGGGAGCTGTTTTTT. As protein: CASSRWQGEGELFF.